The clone carrying this TCR beta chain was counted a few times. This CDR3 spans 12 amino acids. V gave up 7 bases and J gave up 5 bases, with 10 bases separating them. From germline, CDR1 is ENHRY and CDR2 SYGVKD. The data belong to a study of CD8+ T cells in alopecia areata. Across the whole study: Those patients who were treated received oral tofacitinib, which was given at 5 to 10 mg twice daily for moderate-to-severe alopecia areata. Severity in treated patients was scored by percentage of scalp area affected.

Treatment reported: oral pan-JAK inhibitor, 5-10 mg twice daily. Patients with alopecia areata provided lesional scalp punch biopsies as well as peripheral blood. RNA extraction was followed by reverse transcription into cDNA, which acted as the sequencing template. Some clones are missing from TCRdb's copy, which holds only in-frame ones; the method was immunoSEQ multiplex PCR. The sample has about 74,000 clones, 25% to 35% seen once. The sequenced sample was CD8+ T cells sorted from blood, obtained at week 4, from a patient treated with tofacitinib. The V and J genes are TRBV10-3 and TRBJ2-3; D not certain. This clonotype originated in a human donor with alopecia areata. This chain's CDR3 is CAITSAGDTQYF. In DNA, the CDR3 is TGTGCCATCACCAGTGCCGGAGATACGCAGTATTTT.